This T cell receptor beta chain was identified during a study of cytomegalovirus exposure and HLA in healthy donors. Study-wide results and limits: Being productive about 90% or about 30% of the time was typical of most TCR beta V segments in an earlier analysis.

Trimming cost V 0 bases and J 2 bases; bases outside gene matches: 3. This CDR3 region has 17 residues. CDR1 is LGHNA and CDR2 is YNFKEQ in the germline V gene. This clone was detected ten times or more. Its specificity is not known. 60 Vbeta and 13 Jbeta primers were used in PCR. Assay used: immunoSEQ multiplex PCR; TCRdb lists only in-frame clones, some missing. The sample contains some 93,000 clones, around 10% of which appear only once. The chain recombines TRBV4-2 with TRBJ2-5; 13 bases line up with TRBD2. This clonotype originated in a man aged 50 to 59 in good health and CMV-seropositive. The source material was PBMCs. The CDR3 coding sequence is TGTGCCAGCAGCCAAGATGGGGGACTAGCGGGACAAGAGACCCAGTACTTC. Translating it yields CASSQDGGLAGQETQYF.